The clone carrying this T cell receptor beta chain has a handful of counts. Its specificity is unknown. PCR amplification relied on 60 Vbeta primers (plus 13 Jbeta primers). Only in-frame clones appear in the TCRdb table, and some are missing; sequencing was by immunoSEQ multiplex PCR. Of 100,000 to 120,000 clones in the sample, approximately 67% were seen once. Each donor's status was that of a healthy bone marrow donor. The data derive from a study of cytomegalovirus exposure and HLA in healthy donors. Looking at the study overall: Unique TCR beta sequences numbering approximately 120 million came from approximately 180 million T cells in an earlier analysis.

Trimming took off 0 bases at V and 5 bases at J, with 12 bases between the two ends. This CDR3 has 15 amino acids. Looked up from germline, CDR1 is SGDLS and CDR2 is YYNGEE. Broader study findings: In vitro, a few CMV-associated chains proved specific for CMV antigens. Across donors, most TCRs were seen rarely, yet some public ones were widespread.

The source of this sequence is a man between 18 and 35 years old in good health and CMV-seropositive. Material for sequencing was PBMCs. The chain links TRBV9 to TRBJ2-1; a possible D gene is TRBD1 (5 bases). The DNA of the CDR3 is TGTGCCAGCAGCGTAGGTGGGTGGGGCAACAATGAGCAGTTCTTC. As protein: CASSVGGWGNNEQFF. The variable domain in full, with the rest retrieved from reference TRBV9 and TRBJ2-1, is DSGVTQTPKHLITATGQRVTLRCSPRSGDLSVYWYQQSLDQGLQFLIQYYNGEERAKGNILERFSAQQFPDLHSELNLSSLELGDSALYFCASSVGGWGNNEQFFGPGTRLTVL.